The rows below give T cell receptor beta chains drawn from one sample of a study of OX40 agonist ivuxolimab in advanced cancers. Assay used: immunoSEQ multiplex PCR; TCRdb lists only in-frame clones, some missing. This repertoire shows around 66,000 clones, around 85% found once; its top ten account for 4%. The sample was CD4+ or CD8+ T cells sorted from blood, taken in a trial of the OX40 agonist ivuxolimab. The receptor source for this set is an adult with an advanced solid tumor such as melanoma, head and neck, liver or kidney cancer. The CDR3 runs from the conserved cysteine through the conserved F or W. Fields, in order: V gene, clone size, D gene, J gene, CDR3 protein, CDR3 DNA. The D gene is left open where the match is weak. For some rows the clone size is stated as once, few or many, or as a class when expanded; others skip it.

V: TRBV5-1
size: once
D: .
J: TRBJ1-2
CDR3: CASSLVRQEGGYTF
DNA: TGCGCCAGCAGCTTGGTTCGTCAGGAGGGCGGCTACACCTTC

V: TRBV18
size: few
D: TRBD1
J: TRBJ2-5
CDR3: CASSGQGDGTQYF
DNA: TGTGCCAGCTCCGGACAGGGGGACGGGACCCAGTACTTC

V: TRBV9
size: .
D: TRBD1
J: TRBJ2-1
CDR3: CASSARQGAYNEQFF
DNA: TGTGCCAGCAGCGCTCGACAGGGGGCCTACAATGAGCAGTTCTTC

V: TRBV11-1
size: .
D: .
J: TRBJ2-7
CDR3: CASSLESEQYF
DNA: TGTGCCAGCAGCTTAGAGTCTGAGCAGTACTTC

V: TRBV28
size: .
D: .
J: TRBJ2-3
CDR3: CASSLWTADTQYF
DNA: TGTGCCAGCAGTCTCTGGACTGCAGATACGCAGTATTTT

V: TRBV19
size: .
D: .
J: TRBJ1-4
CDR3: CASSVQGTNEKLFF
DNA: TGTGCCAGTAGTGTTCAGGGGACAAATGAAAAACTGTTTTTT

V: TRBV9
size: .
D: TRBD1
J: TRBJ2-7
CDR3: CASSVSGPGGYEQYF
DNA: TGTGCCAGCAGCGTCTCGGGGCCAGGGGGCTACGAGCAGTACTTC

V: TRBV4-3
size: .
D: .
J: TRBJ2-7
CDR3: CASSHLSSGVYEQYF
DNA: TGCGCCAGCAGCCACCTCTCATCCGGGGTCTACGAGCAGTACTTC

V: TRBV2
size: .
D: TRBD1
J: TRBJ2-1
CDR3: CALPGQGYNEQFF
DNA: TGTGCTTTACCGGGACAGGGCTACAATGAGCAGTTCTTC

V: TRBV19
size: once
D: TRBD2
J: TRBJ2-2
CDR3: CASSIEREAGELFF
DNA: TGTGCCAGTAGTATTGAACGGGAGGCCGGGGAGCTGTTTTTT

V: TRBV14
size: once
D: .
J: TRBJ2-5
CDR3: CASSSFGETQYF
DNA: TGTGCCAGCAGCTCCTTTGGGGAGACCCAGTACTTC

V: TRBV9
size: .
D: .
J: TRBJ2-1
CDR3: CASSSTPQGLQFF
DNA: TGTGCCAGCAGCTCCACCCCTCAGGGTCTCCAGTTCTTC

V: TRBV5-1
size: .
D: TRBD1
J: TRBJ1-1
CDR3: CASSLGPGQGGTEAFF
DNA: TGCGCCAGCAGCTTGGGCCCCGGACAGGGGGGAACTGAAGCTTTCTTT

V: TRBV9
size: .
D: TRBD1
J: TRBJ2-7
CDR3: CASSTGQGNRYEQYF
DNA: TGTGCCAGCAGCACAGGACAGGGGAACCGATACGAGCAGTACTTC